A selection of T cell receptor beta chains follows, all from one sample in a study of cytomegalovirus exposure and HLA in healthy donors. Clones were read by immunoSEQ multiplex PCR, and TCRdb kept only the in-frame ones, dropping some. This table holds tens of thousands of clones, about four fifths found once. Sequencing input: PBMCs. Receptors originate from a woman in her 30s in good health and CMV-seronegative. Both conserved end residues are part of each CDR3. A D gene is named only where the DNA matches it firmly. The size field is filled for only some rows; it gives once, few, many or a size class.

V gene	D gene	J gene	clone size	CDR3 protein	CDR3 DNA
TRBV7-9	TRBD1	TRBJ2-1	.	CSSSLRQGYNEQFF	TGTTCCAGCAGCTTAAGACAGGGCTACAATGAGCAGTTCTTC
TRBV7-9	.	TRBJ2-1	.	CSSSLGQHNEQFF	TGTTCCAGCAGCTTAGGACAGCACAATGAGCAGTTCTTC
TRBV10-3	.	TRBJ2-3	.	CAISGTRSSTDTQYF	TGTGCCATCAGTGGGACACGCTCTAGCACAGATACGCAGTATTTT
TRBV5-5	TRBD2	TRBJ2-7	.	CASTLPAGGSYEQYF	TGTGCCAGCACCCTGCCCGCGGGAGGTTCCTACGAGCAGTACTTC
TRBV2	TRBD2	TRBJ2-3	.	CASREGSGIVAVRTDTQYF	TGTGCCAGCAGGGAGGGAAGCGGGATTGTGGCAGTAAGGACAGATACGCAGTATTTT
TRBV7-8	TRBD1	TRBJ2-5	.	CASSLGGTGGYQETQYF	TGTGCCAGCAGCTTAGGGGGGACAGGGGGTTACCAAGAGACCCAGTACTTC
TRBV29-1	TRBD1	TRBJ2-1	.	CSVEGQGSSEQFF	TGCAGCGTTGAAGGACAGGGTTCGAGTGAGCAGTTCTTC
TRBV9	.	TRBJ2-1	once	CASSVGWREVDNEQFF	TGTGCCAGCAGCGTAGGGTGGCGGGAAGTCGACAATGAGCAGTTCTTC
TRBV25-1	.	TRBJ1-1	.	CASSLQGYTEAFF	TGTGCCAGCAGTTTACAGGGTTACACTGAAGCTTTCTTT
TRBV5-4	TRBD2	TRBJ2-2	.	CASTNRTSGTGELFF	TGTGCCAGCACAAATAGGACTAGCGGGACCGGGGAGCTGTTTTTT
TRBV28	.	TRBJ1-5	.	CASSTLGPNQPQHF	TGTGCCAGCAGCACCCTAGGTCCTAATCAGCCCCAGCATTTT
TRBV7-2	.	TRBJ2-7	.	CASSLAFTVSYEQYF	TGTGCCAGCAGCTTAGCGTTTACGGTCTCCTACGAGCAGTACTTC
TRBV7-9	.	TRBJ2-7	.	CASSRGVLPGDEQYF	TGTGCCAGCAGCAGGGGAGTGCTCCCGGGGGACGAGCAGTACTTC
TRBV11-2	.	TRBJ2-1	.	CASSLDLSQGRWILLQFF	TGTGCCAGCAGCTTAGATCTAAGTCAGGGGCGGTGGATACTACTCCAGTTCTTC
TRBV6-5	.	TRBJ1-2	.	CASSSVYGYTF	TGTGCCAGCAGTTCAGTTTATGGCTACACCTTC
TRBV5-1	TRBD1	TRBJ2-7	.	CASSLEGQGLKQYF	TGCGCCAGCAGCTTGGAGGGACAGGGATTAAAGCAGTACTTC
TRBV4-3	.	TRBJ2-5	.	CASSQERYRAQETQYF	TGCGCCAGCAGCCAAGAACGGTACAGGGCCCAAGAGACCCAGTACTTC
TRBV28	.	TRBJ1-5	.	CASSLSGWDQPQHF	TGTGCCAGCAGTTTATCGGGGTGGGATCAGCCCCAGCATTTT
TRBV10-3	TRBD1	TRBJ1-5	.	CAISGFGTGGQPQHF	TGTGCCATCAGTGGATTTGGGACAGGCGGGCAGCCCCAGCATTTT
TRBV5-6	TRBD1	TRBJ2-7	.	CASSLAGGYYEQYF	TGTGCCAGCAGCCTAGCAGGGGGTTACTACGAGCAGTACTTC
TRBV25-1	.	TRBJ1-1	.	CASSELWGEVAFF	TGTGCCAGCAGTGAGCTTTGGGGGGAAGTGGCTTTCTTT
TRBV5-1	TRBD1	TRBJ2-6	.	CASSFLGSTGGLVGANVLTF	TGCGCCAGCAGCTTCCTGGGGTCGACAGGGGGATTGGTTGGGGCCAACGTCCTGACTTTC
TRBV7-9	.	TRBJ1-4	.	CASSRTVNEKLFF	TGTGCCAGCAGCCGGACAGTTAATGAAAAACTGTTTTTT
TRBV10-3	TRBD2	TRBJ2-3	.	CAISDSSGFTDTQYF	TGTGCCATCAGTGATTCTAGCGGATTCACAGATACGCAGTATTTT
TRBV7-3	.	TRBJ1-1	.	CASSLTANTEAFF	TGTGCCAGCAGCCTAACAGCTAACACTGAAGCTTTCTTT
TRBV7-2	TRBD1	TRBJ2-1	.	CASSLRQGVNEQFF	TGTGCCAGCAGCTTGAGACAGGGGGTTAATGAGCAGTTCTTC
TRBV6-6	TRBD1	TRBJ2-1	.	CASSSDRDFYNEQFF	TGTGCCAGCAGTTCAGACAGGGATTTCTACAATGAGCAGTTCTTC
TRBV5-1	TRBD1	TRBJ1-4	.	CASSYRDRGEKLFF	TGCGCCAGCAGCTACCGGGACAGAGGTGAAAAACTGTTTTTT
TRBV4-3	TRBD1	TRBJ2-7	.	CASSQEMGQSYEQYF	TGCGCCAGCAGCCAAGAAATGGGACAGTCCTACGAGCAGTACTTC
TRBV5-1	.	TRBJ1-2	.	CASSTGDTYPHYGYTF	TGCGCCAGCAGCACCGGGGACACCTACCCCCACTATGGCTACACCTTC
TRBV15	TRBD1	TRBJ2-3	once	CATSRHRGVGTDTQYF	TGTGCCACCAGCAGACACAGGGGAGTCGGCACAGATACGCAGTATTTT
TRBV7-2	.	TRBJ1-5	.	CASSLVGSSLNQPQHF	TGTGCCAGCAGCTTAGTCGGGTCCAGTTTAAATCAGCCCCAGCATTTT
TRBV30	TRBD1	TRBJ1-5	.	CAWSRDRGNQPQHF	TGTGCCTGGAGTAGGGACAGGGGCAATCAGCCCCAGCATTTT
TRBV28	TRBD1	TRBJ1-5	.	CASSHPDRENQPQHF	TGTGCCAGCAGTCATCCGGACAGGGAGAATCAGCCCCAGCATTTT
TRBV29-1	TRBD1	TRBJ1-1	once	CSVRTGAEAFF	TGCAGCGTTCGGACAGGGGCTGAAGCTTTCTTT
TRBV23-1	TRBD2	TRBJ2-1	.	CASTPLAGRAYNEQFF	TGCGCCAGCACTCCCCTAGCGGGGAGGGCCTACAATGAGCAGTTCTTC
TRBV9	.	TRBJ1-1	.	CASSVAGKNTEAFF	TGTGCCAGCAGCGTAGCAGGGAAGAACACTGAAGCTTTCTTT
TRBV27	.	TRBJ1-5	.	CASSMKYSQPQHF	TGTGCCAGCAGTATGAAGTACTCTCAGCCCCAGCATTTT
TRBV29-1	.	TRBJ1-1	.	CSVGGGTEAFF	TGCAGCGTTGGGGGAGGCACTGAAGCTTTCTTT
TRBV4-2	TRBD2	TRBJ2-3	.	CASSPRKAGGPGTDTQYF	TGTGCCAGCAGCCCAAGGAAGGCGGGAGGGCCGGGCACAGATACGCAGTATTTT
TRBV30	TRBD1	TRBJ2-7	.	CAWRDGQGAYEQYF	TGTGCCTGGAGGGATGGACAGGGAGCCTACGAGCAGTACTTC
TRBV5-6	TRBD1	TRBJ2-5	.	CASSLFTGGKETQYF	TGTGCCAGCAGCTTGTTTACAGGGGGAAAAGAGACCCAGTACTTC
TRBV18	.	TRBJ1-1	.	CASSPEMGFDTEAFF	TGTGCCAGCTCACCCGAGATGGGCTTTGACACTGAAGCTTTCTTT
TRBV27	TRBD2	TRBJ2-7	.	CASRIDGLALKRDSYEQYF	TGTGCCAGCAGGATCGACGGACTAGCCTTAAAAAGGGACTCCTACGAGCAGTACTTC
TRBV6-1	TRBD1	TRBJ2-3	.	CASSGRQGGADTQYF	TGTGCCAGCAGTGGTCGACAGGGGGGGGCAGATACGCAGTATTTT
TRBV6-5	.	TRBJ1-2	.	CASSYTGLFYGYTF	TGTGCCAGCAGTTACACGGGACTGTTCTATGGCTACACCTTC
TRBV5-1	.	TRBJ2-1	.	CASSPAYIDEQFF	TGCGCCAGCAGCCCCGCATATATAGATGAGCAGTTCTTC
TRBV7-2	TRBD1	TRBJ1-6	.	CASSTDRGNSPLHF	TGTGCCAGCAGCACGGACAGGGGAAATTCACCCCTCCACTTT